Reported below is one T cell receptor beta chain. Its matching antigen is unknown. The data originate from a study of CD8 T cells in Susac syndrome. Study outcomes and limitations: The authors acknowledged that their TCR sequencing and HLA analysis involved a relatively small number of individuals.

CDR3 size: 15 residues. V was pared by 1 base and J by 1 base, with 7 bases between. Germline-derived CDR1 and CDR2 are MGHRA and YSYEKL. RNA, at about 0.45 to 1 ug, was reverse transcribed with random hexamers. TCRdb analysed the immunoSEQ multiplex PCR reads with MiXCR anew, one entry per CDR3 protein. The repertoire includes nearly 200,000 distinct CDR3 sequences, 90% to 95% of them detected once, and 0.093% sits in the top ten. This TCR was sampled from a human donor with multiple sclerosis. Sequenced input: CD4+ T cells from PBMCs. The chain links TRBV4-1 to TRBJ2-2, with D possibly matching TRBD1 (5 bases). The CDR3 spells CASSQVTVNTGELFF. In DNA form, the CDR3 reads TGCGCCAGCAGCCAAGTGACAGTGAACACCGGGGAGCTGTTTTTT.